This TCR beta chain was documented in a study of blood T cell repertoires in COVID-19. Study context: The United States, Italy and Spain provided the acute and convalescent COVID-19 samples.

The repertoire was sequenced with immunoSEQ multiplex PCR; TCRdb's copy has only in-frame clones and lacks some. Of about 88,000 clones listed, under 90% are singletons. Source material: peripheral blood. The TCR was taken from a woman aged 70-85 years with acute or convalescent COVID-19.

The CDR3 reads CASKRDTDTQYF. The DNA of the CDR3 is TGTGCCAGCAAACGGGACACAGATACGCAGTATTTT. The chain is built from TRBV6-5 and TRBJ2-3; D is possibly TRBD2 (5 bases). V dropped 7 bases and J dropped 2 bases, with 7 bases sitting between them. The CDR3 is 12 amino acids. CDR1 is MNHEY, CDR2 SVGAGI, per germline.